This TCR beta chain is from a study of Ad26.COV2.S vaccination and SARS-CoV-2 variants. Regarding treatment: some 19 received Ad26.COV2.S at low or high dose, single or two shots; 5 received placebo; per-sample allocation not given. Repertoires come from day 63 after the first vaccine or placebo injection. The V and J ends lost 4 bases and 5 bases respectively, with 8 bases between them. The CDR3 runs to 12 residues. The germline CDR1 and CDR2 sequences are SGHVS and FQNEAQ. Assay used: immunoSEQ multiplex PCR; TCRdb lists only in-frame clones, some missing. This sample yields 500,000 or so clones, of which approximately 90% are seen a single time; roughly 13% belongs to the top ten.

This material consisted of peripheral blood, taken in a trial of Ad26.COV2.S vaccine versus placebo. This TCR was recovered from a person between 18 and 59 years old who received the Ad26.COV2.S COVID-19 vaccine or a placebo. The chain is built from TRBV7-8 and TRBJ2-5; D is ambiguous. The CDR3 DNA follows: TGTGCCAGCAGCTCCGGTAGCGAGACCCAGTACTTC. Translation gives CASSSGSETQYF.